These 21 T cell receptor beta chains came from one sample sequenced in a study of T-cell reconstitution after alpha-beta-depleted transplantation in children. During its preparation, the TCRbeta library received unique molecular identifiers. TCRdb re-analysed the PCR reads in MiXCR, keeping a single row per CDR3 protein. The table records around 300,000 distinct CDR3 sequences, around 25% of them present only once. The material sequenced was PBMCs, mostly from graft donor cells, taken 180 days after TCRalphabeta/CD19-depleted stem cell transplant. The receptor set was obtained from a male patient younger than 18 who had a stem cell transplant for acute lymphoblastic leukemia, so the T cells may come from the graft donor.

This clonotype has at least ten counts. This chain links TRBV3-1 with TRBJ2-5; the D is unclear. The ends were cut back, 3 bases at V and 3 bases at J, with 11 bases in the middle. CDR3 length: 14 residues. The germline CDR1 and CDR2 sequences are LGHDT and YNNKEL (reference sequence). CDR3 in amino acids: CASSHSLLKETQYF. In nucleotides, the CDR3 is TGTGCCAGCAGCCATTCCCTACTAAAAGAGACCCAGTACTTC.

This clonotype was seen a handful of times. This chain links TRBV7-3 with TRBJ1-2; D uncertain. This CDR3 contains 14 residues. Looked up from germline, CDR1 is SGHTA and CDR2 is FQGTGA. V lost 1 base and J 7 bases, leaving 13 bases between the germline ends. The CDR3 spells CASSLNGRALGYTF. CDR3 DNA: TGTGCCAGCAGCTTAAATGGCCGAGCGCTTGGCTACACCTTC.

This clonotype was counted at least ten times. For the CDR3, the DNA is TGCAGCGTTGAAAGGGGGGTGACAGGACGCACAGATACGCAGTATTTT. It codes for CSVERGVTGRTDTQYF. The chain employs TRBV29-1 and TRBJ2-3; the D call may be TRBD1 or TRBD2 (6 bases each). Germline V gene sequence: CDR1 SQVTM, CDR2 ANQGSEA. The CDR3 has 16 residues. Trimming removed 2 bases at V and 1 base at J, with 16 bases between.

Remarks on this clonotype: A read error may produce the germline difference seen at one junction end. The chain links TRBV5-1 to TRBJ1-1; no clear D gene. Germline CDR1 is SGHRS and CDR2 is YFSETQ. This CDR3 contains 15 residues. CDR3 sequence (DNA): TGCGCCACCAGCTCAGGTTTGGGGATGAACACTGAAGCTTTCTTT. Its protein product is CATSSGLGMNTEAFF.

This clonotype has just a few counts. The chain recombines TRBV27 with TRBJ2-3; 9 bases agree with TRBD2. V was pared by 1 base and J by 5 bases, with 7 bases of the junction left unmatched. From germline, CDR1 is MNHEY and CDR2 SMNVEV (reference sequence). The CDR3 totals 16 residues. For the CDR3, the DNA is TGTGCCAGCAGTTTATTTGCGGGAGGGCAGAGAGATACGCAGTATTTT. This sequence encodes CASSLFAGGQRDTQYF.

The chain recombines TRBV4-1 with TRBJ2-5; D assignment may be TRBD1 or TRBD2 (6 bases each). Trimming took off 3 bases at V and 9 bases at J, with 17 bases between the two ends. The length of the CDR3 is 14 residues. The V gene's germline CDR1 is MGHRA and CDR2 YSYEKL. The CDR3 DNA sequence: TGCGCCAGCAGCCAGTGGGGGGCGCTCGGGGCCCAGTACTTC. It specifies CASSQWGALGAQYF.

A few counts support this clonotype. The chain couples TRBV7-2 to TRBJ2-3; either TRBD1 or TRBD2 may supply D (5 bases each). The CDR3 spans 14 residues. Looked up from germline, CDR1 is SGHTA and CDR2 is FQGNSA. V lost 5 bases to trimming and J lost 0 bases, with 9 bases between them. The CDR3 here is CASSRGVSTDTQYF. The CDR3 region has the DNA TGTGCCAGCAGCCGAGGGGTTAGCACAGATACGCAGTATTTT. Together with reference TRBV7-2 and TRBJ2-3, the CDR3 gives the full variable domain: GAGVSQSPSNKVTEKGKDVELRCDPISGHTALYWYRQSLGQGLEFLIYFQGNSAPDKSGLPSDRFSAERTGGSVSTLTIQRTQQEDSAVYLCASSRGVSTDTQYFGPGTRLTVL.

The V and J genes are TRBV15 and TRBJ2-7; no definite D call. V was trimmed by 0 bases and J by 1 base, leaving 7 bases between them. CDR3 length: 14 residues. Germline V gene lookup returns CDR1 LNHNV and CDR2 YYDKDF (reference sequence). CDR3 bases: TGTGCCACCAGCAGAGAAGGCGGTTCCTACGAGCAGTACTTC. It yields the protein CATSREGGSYEQYF.

This clonotype was seen only a few times. This chain links TRBV20-1 with TRBJ2-5; D is possibly TRBD2 (6 bases). The CDR3 totals 14 residues. CDR1 is DFQATT and CDR2 is SNEGSKA in the germline V gene (reference sequence). CDR3 residues: CSAHKRRREETQYF. The DNA for the CDR3 is TGCAGCGCTCATAAGCGGAGGAGGGAAGAGACCCAGTACTTC.

About this clonotype: The junction does not match germline at one end; this may be a read error. The chain couples TRBV5-1 to TRBJ2-2, with D possibly TRBD2 on 5 matching bases. This CDR3 is built from 16 residues. Germline CDR1 SGHRS, CDR2 YFSETQ. The CDR3, as DNA: TGCGCCAGCAGCTTGATCAGCATCGCGAACACCGGGGAGCTGTATTTT. This sequence encodes CASSLISIANTGELYF.

This clonotype came up a few times. The chain has TRBV7-3 and TRBJ2-6, with D uncertain. The CDR3 consists of 17 residues. Germline-derived CDR1 and CDR2 are SGHTA and FQGTGA. Trimming cost V 2 bases and J 0 bases, with 11 bases left between them. The CDR3 bases are TGTGCCAGCAGCTTACAAGTCCAGGTCTCTGGGGCCAACGTCCTGACTTTC. Amino acids: CASSLQVQVSGANVLTF.

The V and J genes are TRBV7-2 and TRBJ2-4; D might be TRBD2 (6 bases). The germline gives CDR1 SGHTA, CDR2 FQGNSA. The CDR3 is made up of 13 amino acids. The CDR3 DNA is TGTGCACGGGGGAACCTAGCCAAAAACATTCAGTACTTC. This gives the protein CARGNLAKNIQYF.

This chain's CDR3 is CASSWRRGSGANVLTF. The CDR3, as DNA: TGTGCCAGCAGCTGGAGGAGGGGCTCTGGGGCCAACGTCCTGACTTTC. The chain uses TRBV5-4 and TRBJ2-6, with a weak D call TRBD2 (6 bases). The V gene's germline CDR1 is SGHNT and CDR2 YYREEE (reference sequence). With 3 bases removed from V and 0 bases from J, the gap between germline ends came to 10 bases. CDR3 size: 16 residues.

This clonotype showed up just a few times. This chain uses TRBV6-5 with TRBJ2-7, with TRBD2 matching over 11 bases. This CDR3 region has 16 residues. Germline CDR1 MNHEY, CDR2 SVGAGI. J gave up 2 bases and V 0 bases, and 3 bases lay outside the gene matches. In DNA, the CDR3 is TGTGCCAGCAGTTACTCTCCTAGCGGGGGGACCTACGAGCAGTACTTC. It translates to CASSYSPSGGTYEQYF.

This sequence joins TRBV5-1 and TRBJ2-7, with D perhaps given as TRBD1 or TRBD2 (5 bases each). This CDR3 has 15 amino acids. Trimming took 4 bases from V and 5 from J, leaving 19 bases between them. In germline, CDR1 is SGHRS, CDR2 YFSETQ. This CDR3 reads CASSRTAGAVDEQYF. CDR3 bases: TGCGCCAGCAGCCGCACCGCCGGGGCCGTGGACGAGCAGTACTTC.

The CDR3 nucleotides read TGTGCCAGCAGCTTAGTGCTAGCGGGAGGGCTGGGATACATTCAGTACTTC. It is translated as CASSLVLAGGLGYIQYF. The chain couples TRBV7-9 to TRBJ2-4; 12 positions agree with TRBD2. CDR1 SEHNR and CDR2 FQNEAQ come from the germline V gene (reference sequence). Trimming at V came to 1 base and at J to 8 bases, leaving 9 bases not matched to a gene. This CDR3 spans 17 amino acids.

This clonotype was found a few times. The CDR3 sequence is CASGGLAGIEQYF. The DNA for the CDR3 is TGCGCCAGCGGGGGACTAGCGGGAATCGAGCAGTACTTC. The chain recombines TRBV10-2 with TRBJ2-7; 13 bases line up with TRBD2. The germline CDR1 and CDR2 sequences are WSHSY and SAAADI. The CDR3 totals 13 residues. With 8 bases clipped from V and 6 bases from J, the junction kept 4 bases outside the gene matches.

V usage is TRBV29-1 and J usage is TRBJ2-5; TRBD1 agrees at 8 bases. J was trimmed by 5 bases and V by 4 bases; bases with no gene match: 9. This CDR3 has 14 amino acids. Germline-derived CDR1 and CDR2 are SQVTM and ANQGSEA. The CDR3 loop is CSVARTGIGETQYF. The CDR3 DNA reads as TGCAGCGTTGCCCGGACAGGGATTGGGGAGACCCAGTACTTC.

This clonotype was detected only a few times. The J gene is TRBJ2-3, the V gene TRBV5-1; D is possibly TRBD2 (6 bases). The V gene's germline CDR1 is SGHRS and CDR2 YFSETQ. The CDR3 runs 17 residues. Trimming removed 0 bases at V and 2 bases at J, with 16 bases between. CDR3 loop: CASSLVGPGGDTDTQYF. CDR3 in DNA: TGCGCCAGCAGCTTGGTAGGACCCGGAGGGGACACAGATACGCAGTATTTT.

This clonotype was observed a few times. As DNA, the CDR3 is TGCGCCAGCAGCACGCGGACAGGGGGCTCCCCTGGAAACACCATATATTTT. Its protein product is CASSTRTGGSPGNTIYF. The chain has TRBV5-1 and TRBJ1-3, with 11 nucleotides matching TRBD1. The CDR3 length is 17 residues. Germline V gene lookup returns CDR1 SGHRS and CDR2 YFSETQ. With 4 bases clipped from V and 2 bases from J, the junction kept 8 bases outside the gene matches.

The chain combines TRBV12-3 or TRBV12-4 with TRBJ2-3, with D perhaps TRBD2 (6 bases). The CDR3 spans 12 residues. V shed 3 bases and J shed 6 bases, with 7 bases lying between them. Written as DNA, the CDR3 is TGTGCCAGCAGTTTTGGGGGGGATACGCAGTATTTT. Translation gives CASSFGGDTQYF.